Listed below are T cell receptor beta chains from one sample, sequenced in a study of shared clonotypes between healthy human individuals. Only in-frame clones appear in the TCRdb table, and some are missing; sequencing was by immunoSEQ multiplex PCR. The sample contains about 2.3 million clones, 90% to 95% of which appear only once. The sequencing input was naive CD4+ T cells from PBMCs. These receptors were obtained from a man younger than 35 in good health. Some clones in this sample may be carry-over from other donors' samples. CDR3s include the opening cysteine and the closing phenylalanine or tryptophan. A D gene is named only where the DNA matches it firmly. Where a row states a size, it is once, few, many or the class of an expanded clone; other rows omit it.

TRBV5-1,.,.,TRBJ2-7,TGCGCCAGCATGCTACGGGGCTCGTCCTACGAGCAGTACTTC,CASMLRGSSYEQYF
TRBV28,.,.,TRBJ2-5,TGTGCCAGCAGTTCCATAGCCAGGGTCGGGGGAGAGACCCAGTACTTC,CASSSIARVGGETQYF
TRBV7-9,.,.,TRBJ2-7,TGTGCCAGCAGGGAGCAGGGCAGCTCCTACGAGCAGTACTTC,CASREQGSSYEQYF
TRBV25-1,.,TRBD2,TRBJ2-7,TGTGCCAGCACGGGCGGTGGGACCGCGGGAGCCGAGCAGTACTTC,CASTGGGTAGAEQYF
TRBV7-9,few,.,TRBJ2-7,TGTGCCAGCAGCTTAAACGACGAGCAGTACTTC,CASSLNDEQYF
TRBV6-1,.,TRBD1,TRBJ1-4,TGTGCCAGCACCCCCCGGCAGGGGGTTAATGAAAAACTGTTTTTT,CASTPRQGVNEKLFF
TRBV18,once,.,TRBJ1-5,TGTGCCAGCTCACGGGAGAAAGAAAACCATCAGCCCCAGCATTTT,CASSREKENHQPQHF
TRBV5-1,.,TRBD1,TRBJ1-1,TGCGCCAGCAGCCTAATTAGAGACAGGGAGAACACTGAAGCTTTCTTT,CASSLIRDRENTEAFF
TRBV9,.,TRBD2,TRBJ2-1,TGTGCCAGCAGCGCTACCGGGACTAGCGGAACGCAGTTCTTC,CASSATGTSGTQFF
TRBV10-2,.,TRBD1,TRBJ2-7,TGCGCCAGCAGTGAGACAGCAGGGGGCGAGTACTTC,CASSETAGGEYF
TRBV19,.,.,TRBJ2-7,TGTGCCAGTAGTATACCAGGGAAGTCCTACGAGCAGTACTTC,CASSIPGKSYEQYF
TRBV2,.,.,TRBJ2-1,TGTGCCAGCAGTGGGGGGTGGGAGTCACATGAGCAGTTCTTC,CASSGGWESHEQFF
TRBV10-3,.,.,TRBJ2-7,TGTGCCATCAGTCGCAGGGACGAGCAGTACTTC,CAISRRDEQYF
TRBV28,.,.,TRBJ1-5,TGTGCCAGCAGTTTAAGGTCGGGGACCCAGCCCCAGCATTTT,CASSLRSGTQPQHF
TRBV5-5,.,TRBD2,TRBJ2-5,TGTGCCAGCAGCTTGTGGCTAGCGGGAGGCAATGAGACCCAGTACTTC,CASSLWLAGGNETQYF
TRBV6-6,.,TRBD1,TRBJ1-5,TGTGCCAGCAGTTTCACGACAGGGTATAGCAATCAGCCCCAGCATTTT,CASSFTTGYSNQPQHF
TRBV7-9,.,TRBD1,TRBJ2-5,TGTGCCAGCAGCTCTACCCGGGACAGGGGATTTCAAGAGACCCAGTACTTC,CASSSTRDRGFQETQYF
TRBV5-1,.,TRBD2,TRBJ2-7,TGCGCCAGCAGCTTGGAGCGGACTAGCGGGCATTCTCGCGAGCAGTACTTC,CASSLERTSGHSREQYF
TRBV18,.,.,TRBJ2-7,TGTGCCAGCTCACCACGCGGCAGGGGTATCTACGAGCAGTACTTC,CASSPRGRGIYEQYF
TRBV19,.,TRBD1,TRBJ2-2,TGTGCCAGTAGTAAGACAGGGACCGGGGAGCTGTTTTTT,CASSKTGTGELFF
TRBV10-3,.,.,TRBJ1-1,TGTGCCACCCACGGCCGGTGGAACACTGAAGCTTTCTTT,CATHGRWNTEAFF
TRBV5-1,.,TRBD1,TRBJ2-1,TGCGCCAGCAGCTTGGGACCAGGGGGCGGGAATGAGCAGTTCTTC,CASSLGPGGGNEQFF
TRBV28,.,TRBD1,TRBJ1-2,TGTGCCAGCAGTTTATCGGACAGGGGGGTGTATGGCTACACCTTC,CASSLSDRGVYGYTF
TRBV5-5,.,TRBD2,TRBJ2-2,TGTGCCAGCAGCTTGGGACCCCCGGGGGGGTCGATTTCCGGGGAGCTGTTTTTT,CASSLGPPGGSISGELFF
TRBV28,.,.,TRBJ1-4,TGTGCCAGCAGCCCGGCGGGTGCAACTAATGAAAAACTGTTTTTT,CASSPAGATNEKLFF
TRBV7-9,few,TRBD1,TRBJ1-1,TGTGCCAGCAGCACTGGACAGGGGACTGAAGCTTTCTTT,CASSTGQGTEAFF
TRBV7-2,.,TRBD2,TRBJ2-1,TGTGCCAGCAGCCACGGGACTAGCGGGAGAAGGTCCTACAATGAGCAGTTCTTC,CASSHGTSGRRSYNEQFF
TRBV10-3,.,TRBD1,TRBJ1-2,TGTGCCATCAGTGAGGACGACAGGGTCCATGGCTACACCTTC,CAISEDDRVHGYTF
TRBV4-3,.,.,TRBJ1-6,TGCGCCAGCAGCCAAAGGACAGCCGATTCACCCCTCCACTTT,CASSQRTADSPLHF
TRBV14,.,TRBD2,TRBJ2-1,TGTGCCAGCAGCCCAATAGCGGGAGCTTACTACAATGAGCAGTTCTTC,CASSPIAGAYYNEQFF
TRBV5-5,.,.,TRBJ1-2,TGTGCCAGCAGCTTCGGACAGCCAACGCCCTATGGCTACACCTTC,CASSFGQPTPYGYTF
TRBV5-1,.,.,TRBJ1-4,TGCGCCAGCAGCTTGGGGGGGTCTAATGAAAAACTGTTTTTT,CASSLGGSNEKLFF
TRBV29-1,.,.,TRBJ1-1,TGCAGCGTTGTCATTTATTTGAACACTGAAGCTTTCTTT,CSVVIYLNTEAFF
TRBV5-1,once,TRBD2,TRBJ2-1,TGCGCCAGCAGCTGGAATGGACTAGCGGGAGTCAATGAGCAGTTCTTC,CASSWNGLAGVNEQFF
TRBV14,.,.,TRBJ1-2,TGTGCCAGCAGCCAAGGGGTGGACCCGCGCTATGGCTACACCTTC,CASSQGVDPRYGYTF
TRBV7-3,.,TRBD2,TRBJ2-1,TGTGCCAGCAGCTTGCTAGCGGGAGGATACAATGAGCAGTTCTTC,CASSLLAGGYNEQFF
TRBV7-2,.,TRBD1,TRBJ1-5,TGTGCCAGCAGCACAGGGGTCCAGCCCCAGCATTTT,CASSTGVQPQHF
TRBV28,.,.,TRBJ1-2,TGTGCCAGCAGTTTACGGCCTCACGGGGGGGAAGGCTACACCTTC,CASSLRPHGGEGYTF
TRBV27,.,.,TRBJ2-3,TGTGCCAGCAGTTTAGGGGTTAGGGATACGCAGTATTTT,CASSLGVRDTQYF
TRBV18,.,TRBD1,TRBJ1-4,TGTGCCAGCTCACCGGACAGGGGGAATGAAAAACTGTTTTTT,CASSPDRGNEKLFF